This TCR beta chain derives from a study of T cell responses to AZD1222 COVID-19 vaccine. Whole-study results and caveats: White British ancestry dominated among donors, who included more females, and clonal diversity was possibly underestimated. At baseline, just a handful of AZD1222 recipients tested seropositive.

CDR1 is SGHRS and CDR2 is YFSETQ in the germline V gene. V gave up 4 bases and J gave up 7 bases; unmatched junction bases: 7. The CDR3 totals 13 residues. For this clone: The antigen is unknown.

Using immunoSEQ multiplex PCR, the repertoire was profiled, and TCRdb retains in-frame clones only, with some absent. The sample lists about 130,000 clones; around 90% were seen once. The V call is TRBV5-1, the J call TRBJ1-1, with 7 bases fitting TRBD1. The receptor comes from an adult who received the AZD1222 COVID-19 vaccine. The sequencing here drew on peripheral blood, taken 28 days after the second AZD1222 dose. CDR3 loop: CASSRTGPNEAFF. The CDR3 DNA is TGCGCCAGCAGCAGGACAGGTCCCAATGAAGCTTTCTTT.